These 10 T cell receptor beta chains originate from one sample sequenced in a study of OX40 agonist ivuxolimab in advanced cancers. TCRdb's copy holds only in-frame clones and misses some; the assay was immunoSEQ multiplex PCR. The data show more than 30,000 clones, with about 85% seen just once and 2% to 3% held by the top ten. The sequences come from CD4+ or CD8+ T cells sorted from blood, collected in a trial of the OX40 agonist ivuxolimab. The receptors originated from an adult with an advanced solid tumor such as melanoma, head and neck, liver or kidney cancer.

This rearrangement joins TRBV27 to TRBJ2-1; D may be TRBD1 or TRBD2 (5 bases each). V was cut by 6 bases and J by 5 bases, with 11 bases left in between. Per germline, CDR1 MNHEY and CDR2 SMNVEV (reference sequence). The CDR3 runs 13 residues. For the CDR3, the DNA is TGTGCCAGCAGGGGGGTGGGGGACAATGAGCAGTTCTTC. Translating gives CASRGVGDNEQFF.

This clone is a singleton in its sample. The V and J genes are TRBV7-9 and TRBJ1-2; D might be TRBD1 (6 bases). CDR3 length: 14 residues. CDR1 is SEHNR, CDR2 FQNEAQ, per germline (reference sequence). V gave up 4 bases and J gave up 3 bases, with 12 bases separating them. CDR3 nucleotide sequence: TGTGCCAGCAGCTGGGAAGGGGGGGACTATGGCTACACCTTC. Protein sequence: CASSWEGGDYGYTF.

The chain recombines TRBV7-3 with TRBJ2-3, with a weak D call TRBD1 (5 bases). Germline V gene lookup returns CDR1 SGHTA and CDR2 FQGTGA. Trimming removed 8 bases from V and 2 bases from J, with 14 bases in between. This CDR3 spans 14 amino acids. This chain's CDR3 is CASGAHANTDTQYF. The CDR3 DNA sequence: TGTGCCAGCGGGGCTCACGCAAACACAGATACGCAGTATTTT.

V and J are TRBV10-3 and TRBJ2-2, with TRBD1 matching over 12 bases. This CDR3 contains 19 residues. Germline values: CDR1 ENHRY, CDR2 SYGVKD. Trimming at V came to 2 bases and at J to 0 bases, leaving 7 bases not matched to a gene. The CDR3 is CAISETGTGGRSNTGELFF. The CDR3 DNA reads TGTGCCATCAGTGAGACCGGGACAGGGGGCCGATCGAACACCGGGGAGCTGTTTTTT.

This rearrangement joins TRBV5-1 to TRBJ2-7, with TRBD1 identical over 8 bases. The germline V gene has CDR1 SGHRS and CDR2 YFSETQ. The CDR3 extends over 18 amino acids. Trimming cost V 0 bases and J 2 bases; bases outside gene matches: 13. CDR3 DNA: TGCGCCAGCAGCTTGGGAATTAGTCGTACAGGGGGGCCCTACGAGCAGTACTTC. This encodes CASSLGISRTGGPYEQYF.

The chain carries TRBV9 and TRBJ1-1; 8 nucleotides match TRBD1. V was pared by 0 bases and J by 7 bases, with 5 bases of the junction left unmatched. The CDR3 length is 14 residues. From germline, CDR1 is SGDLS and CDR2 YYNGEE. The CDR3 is CASSVVGQGVEAFF. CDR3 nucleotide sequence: TGTGCCAGCAGCGTAGTAGGACAGGGCGTTGAAGCTTTCTTT.

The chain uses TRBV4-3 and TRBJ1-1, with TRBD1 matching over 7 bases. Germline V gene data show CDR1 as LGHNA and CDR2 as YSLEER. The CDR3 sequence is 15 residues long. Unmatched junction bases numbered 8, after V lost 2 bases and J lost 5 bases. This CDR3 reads CASSQQGGLVTEAFF. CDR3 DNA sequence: TGCGCCAGCAGCCAACAAGGGGGCCTGGTAACTGAAGCTTTCTTT.

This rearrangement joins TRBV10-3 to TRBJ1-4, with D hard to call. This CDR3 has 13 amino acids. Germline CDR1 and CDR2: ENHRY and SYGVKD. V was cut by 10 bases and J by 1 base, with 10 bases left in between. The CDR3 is CATSEQTNEKLFF. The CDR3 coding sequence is TGTGCCACATCTGAGCAAACTAATGAAAAACTGTTTTTT.

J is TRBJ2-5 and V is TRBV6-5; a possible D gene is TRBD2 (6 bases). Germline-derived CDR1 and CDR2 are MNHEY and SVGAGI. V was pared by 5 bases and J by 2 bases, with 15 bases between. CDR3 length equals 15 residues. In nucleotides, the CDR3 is TGTGCCAGCAGTCCCCGACAGACTAGACAAGAGACCCAGTACTTC. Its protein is CASSPRQTRQETQYF.

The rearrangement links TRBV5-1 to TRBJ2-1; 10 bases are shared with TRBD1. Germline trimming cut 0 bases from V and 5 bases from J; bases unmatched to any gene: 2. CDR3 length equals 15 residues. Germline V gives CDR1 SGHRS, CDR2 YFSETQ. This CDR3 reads CASSLGQGAHNEQFF. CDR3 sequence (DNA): TGCGCCAGCAGCTTGGGACAGGGGGCCCACAATGAGCAGTTCTTC.